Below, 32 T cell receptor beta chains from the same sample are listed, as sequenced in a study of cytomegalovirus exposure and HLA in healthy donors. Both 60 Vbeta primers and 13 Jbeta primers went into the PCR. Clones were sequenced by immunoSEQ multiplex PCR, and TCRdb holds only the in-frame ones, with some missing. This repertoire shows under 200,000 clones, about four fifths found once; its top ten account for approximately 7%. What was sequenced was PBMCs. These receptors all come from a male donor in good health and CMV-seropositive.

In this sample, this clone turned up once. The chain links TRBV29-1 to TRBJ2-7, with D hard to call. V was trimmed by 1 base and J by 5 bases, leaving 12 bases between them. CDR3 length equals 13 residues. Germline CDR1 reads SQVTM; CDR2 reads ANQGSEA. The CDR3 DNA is TGCAGCGTTGAAGGTACGGGTTATAACGAGCAGTACTTC. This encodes CSVEGTGYNEQYF.

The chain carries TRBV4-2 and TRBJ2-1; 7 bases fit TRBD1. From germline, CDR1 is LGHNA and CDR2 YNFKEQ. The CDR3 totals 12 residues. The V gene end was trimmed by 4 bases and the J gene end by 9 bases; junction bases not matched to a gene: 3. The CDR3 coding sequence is TGTGCCAGCAGCCGACAGGGTAGTGAGCAGTTCTTC. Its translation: CASSRQGSEQFF.

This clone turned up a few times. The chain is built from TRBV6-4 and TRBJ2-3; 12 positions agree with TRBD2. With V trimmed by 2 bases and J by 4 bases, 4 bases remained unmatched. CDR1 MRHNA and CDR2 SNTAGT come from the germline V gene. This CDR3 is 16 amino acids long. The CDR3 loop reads CASSDGTSGGPDTQYF. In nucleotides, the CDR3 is TGTGCCAGCAGTGACGGCACTAGCGGGGGGCCAGATACGCAGTATTTT.

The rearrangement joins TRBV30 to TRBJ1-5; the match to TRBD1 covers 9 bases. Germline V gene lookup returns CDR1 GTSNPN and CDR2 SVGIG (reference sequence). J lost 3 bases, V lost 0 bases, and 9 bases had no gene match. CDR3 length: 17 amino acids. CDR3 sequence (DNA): TGTGCCTGGAGTGTACCGGGACAGGGTTTTAACAATCAGCCCCAGCATTTT. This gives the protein CAWSVPGQGFNNQPQHF.

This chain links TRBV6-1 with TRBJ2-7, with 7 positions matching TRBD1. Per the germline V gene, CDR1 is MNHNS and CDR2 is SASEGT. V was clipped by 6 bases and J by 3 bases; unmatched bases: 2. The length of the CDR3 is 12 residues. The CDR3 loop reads CASRRTGYEQYF. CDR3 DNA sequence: TGTGCCAGCAGGAGGACAGGCTACGAGCAGTACTTC.

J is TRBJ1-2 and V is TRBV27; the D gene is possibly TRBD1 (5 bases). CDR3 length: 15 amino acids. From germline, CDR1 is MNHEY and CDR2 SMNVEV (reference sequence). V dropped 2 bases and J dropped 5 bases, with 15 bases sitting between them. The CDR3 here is CASSLSPRGKYGYTF. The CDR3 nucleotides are TGTGCCAGCAGTTTAAGCCCTCGGGGGAAGTATGGCTACACCTTC.

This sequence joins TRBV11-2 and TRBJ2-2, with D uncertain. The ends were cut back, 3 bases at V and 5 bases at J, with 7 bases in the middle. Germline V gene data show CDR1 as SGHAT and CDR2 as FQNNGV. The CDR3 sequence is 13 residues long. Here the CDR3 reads CASSLVVTGELFF. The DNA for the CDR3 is TGTGCCAGCAGCTTGGTAGTAACCGGGGAGCTGTTTTTT.

The CDR3 DNA reads as TGCGCCAGCAGTGAGTGGACAGGGCCCGAGCAGTACTTC. Translating gives CASSEWTGPEQYF. The chain carries TRBV10-2 and TRBJ2-7; 8 bases agree with TRBD1. The V gene's germline CDR1 is WSHSY and CDR2 SAAADI. The CDR3 is 13 residues long. V dropped 1 base and J dropped 6; count of bases not matched to a gene: 2.

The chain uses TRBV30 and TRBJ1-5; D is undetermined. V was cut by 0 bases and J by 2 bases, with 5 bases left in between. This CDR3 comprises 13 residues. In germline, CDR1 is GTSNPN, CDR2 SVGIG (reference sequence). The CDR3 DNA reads TGTGCCTGGAGTGTACGGGGCAATCAGCCCCAGCATTTT. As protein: CAWSVRGNQPQHF.

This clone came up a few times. The CDR3: CASSSVSGNTIYF. In nucleotides, the CDR3 is TGTGCCAGCAGTTCCGTCTCTGGAAACACCATATATTTT. This chain links TRBV6-5 with TRBJ1-3; D is unclear. The CDR3 length is 13 residues. Trimming removed 4 bases at V and 0 bases at J, with 4 bases between. CDR1 MNHEY and CDR2 SVGAGI come from the germline V gene.

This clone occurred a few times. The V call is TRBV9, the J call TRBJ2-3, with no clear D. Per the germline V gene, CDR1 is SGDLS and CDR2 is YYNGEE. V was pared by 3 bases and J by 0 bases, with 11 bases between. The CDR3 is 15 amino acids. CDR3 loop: CASSAHSSSTDTQYF. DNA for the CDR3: TGTGCCAGCAGCGCCCACTCCTCTAGCACAGATACGCAGTATTTT. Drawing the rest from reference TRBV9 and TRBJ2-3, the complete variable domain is DSGVTQTPKHLITATGQRVTLRCSPRSGDLSVYWYQQSLDQGLQFLIQYYNGEERAKGNILERFSAQQFPDLHSELNLSSLELGDSALYFCASSAHSSSTDTQYFGPGTRLTVL.

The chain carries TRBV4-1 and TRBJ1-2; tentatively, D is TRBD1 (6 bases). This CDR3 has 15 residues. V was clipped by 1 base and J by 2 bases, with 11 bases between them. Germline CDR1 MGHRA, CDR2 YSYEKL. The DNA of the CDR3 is TGCGCCAGCAGCCAAGTAGGGACAAAGAACTATGGCTACACCTTC. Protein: CASSQVGTKNYGYTF.

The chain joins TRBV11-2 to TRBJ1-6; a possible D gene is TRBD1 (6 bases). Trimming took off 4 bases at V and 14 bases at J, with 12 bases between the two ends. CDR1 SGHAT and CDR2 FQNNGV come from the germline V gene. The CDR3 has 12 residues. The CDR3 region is CASSSQGRALHF. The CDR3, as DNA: TGTGCCAGCAGCTCACAGGGTCGGGCCCTCCACTTT.

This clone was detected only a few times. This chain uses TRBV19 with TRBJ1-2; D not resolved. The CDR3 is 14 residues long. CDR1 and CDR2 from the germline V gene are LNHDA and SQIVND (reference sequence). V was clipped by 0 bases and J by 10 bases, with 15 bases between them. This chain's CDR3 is CASSIDRASGSYTF. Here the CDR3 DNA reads TGTGCCAGTAGTATAGATCGAGCCAGCGGATCCTACACCTTC.

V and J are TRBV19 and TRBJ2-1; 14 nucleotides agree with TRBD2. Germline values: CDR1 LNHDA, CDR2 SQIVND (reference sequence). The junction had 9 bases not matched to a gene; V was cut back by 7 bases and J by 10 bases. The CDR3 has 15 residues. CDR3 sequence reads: CASMGLAGVPDEQFF. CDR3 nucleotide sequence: TGTGCCAGTATGGGACTAGCGGGGGTCCCCGACGAGCAGTTCTTC.

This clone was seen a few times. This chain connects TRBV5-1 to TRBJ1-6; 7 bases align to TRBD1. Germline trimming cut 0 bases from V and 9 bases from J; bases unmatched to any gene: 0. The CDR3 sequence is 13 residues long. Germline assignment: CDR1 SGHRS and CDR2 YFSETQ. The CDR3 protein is CASSLGQGSPLHF. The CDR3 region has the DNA TGCGCCAGCAGCTTGGGACAGGGTTCACCCCTCCACTTT.

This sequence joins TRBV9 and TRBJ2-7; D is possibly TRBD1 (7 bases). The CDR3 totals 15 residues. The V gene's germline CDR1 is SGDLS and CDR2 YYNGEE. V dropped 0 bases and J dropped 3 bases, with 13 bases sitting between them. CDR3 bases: TGTGCCAGCAGCGTAGACCAGGGGGGCTACTACGAGCAGTACTTC. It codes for CASSVDQGGYYEQYF.

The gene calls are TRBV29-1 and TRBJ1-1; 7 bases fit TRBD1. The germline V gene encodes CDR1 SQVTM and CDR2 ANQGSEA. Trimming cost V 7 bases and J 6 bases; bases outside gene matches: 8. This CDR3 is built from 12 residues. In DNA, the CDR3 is TGCAGCGCCGAGACAGGGCCGGCTGAAGCTTTCTTT. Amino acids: CSAETGPAEAFF.

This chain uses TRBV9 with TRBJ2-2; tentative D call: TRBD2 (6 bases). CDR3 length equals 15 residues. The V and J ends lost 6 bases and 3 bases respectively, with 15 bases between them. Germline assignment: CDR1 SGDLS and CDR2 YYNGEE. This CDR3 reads CASTHRLDDTGELFF. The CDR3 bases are TGTGCCAGCACCCACCGACTAGACGACACCGGGGAGCTGTTTTTT.

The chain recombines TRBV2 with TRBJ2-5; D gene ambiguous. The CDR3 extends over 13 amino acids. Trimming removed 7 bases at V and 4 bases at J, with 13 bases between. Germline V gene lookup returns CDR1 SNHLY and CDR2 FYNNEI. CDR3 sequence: CASNVNSRETQYF. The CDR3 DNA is TGTGCCAGCAACGTGAACAGCCGAGAGACCCAGTACTTC.

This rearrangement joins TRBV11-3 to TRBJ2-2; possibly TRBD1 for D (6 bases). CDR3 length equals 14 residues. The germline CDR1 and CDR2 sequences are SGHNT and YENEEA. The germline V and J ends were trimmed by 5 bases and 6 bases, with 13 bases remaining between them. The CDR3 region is CASSHRAEAGELFF. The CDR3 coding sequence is TGTGCCAGCAGCCACAGGGCGGAGGCCGGGGAGCTGTTTTTT.

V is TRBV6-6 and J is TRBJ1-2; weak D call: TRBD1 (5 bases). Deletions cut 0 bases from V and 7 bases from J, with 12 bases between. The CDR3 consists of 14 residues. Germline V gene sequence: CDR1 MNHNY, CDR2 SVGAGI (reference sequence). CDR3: CASSYSAGDRGYTF. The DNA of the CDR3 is TGTGCCAGCAGTTACTCGGCGGGGGACCGTGGCTACACCTTC.

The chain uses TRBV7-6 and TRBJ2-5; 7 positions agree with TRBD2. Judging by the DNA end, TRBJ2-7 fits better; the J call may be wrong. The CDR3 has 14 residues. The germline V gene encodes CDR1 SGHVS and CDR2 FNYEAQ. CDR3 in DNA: TGTGCCAGCAGTCCCTCTAGCGGCTCCTACGAGCAGTACTTC. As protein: CASSPSSGSYEQYF.

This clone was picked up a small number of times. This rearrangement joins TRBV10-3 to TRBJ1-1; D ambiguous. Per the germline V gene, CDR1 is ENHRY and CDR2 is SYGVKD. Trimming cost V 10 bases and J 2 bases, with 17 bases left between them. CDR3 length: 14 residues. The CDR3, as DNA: TGTGCCACAACGCGGTCTGATCCAAACACTGAAGCTTTCTTT. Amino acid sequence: CATTRSDPNTEAFF.

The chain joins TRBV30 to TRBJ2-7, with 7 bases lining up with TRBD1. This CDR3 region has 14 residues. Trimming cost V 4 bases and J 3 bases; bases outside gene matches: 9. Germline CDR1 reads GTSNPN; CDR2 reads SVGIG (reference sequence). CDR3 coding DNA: TGTGCCTGGACAACAGGGGTCCTCCACTACGAGCAGTACTTC. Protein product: CAWTTGVLHYEQYF.

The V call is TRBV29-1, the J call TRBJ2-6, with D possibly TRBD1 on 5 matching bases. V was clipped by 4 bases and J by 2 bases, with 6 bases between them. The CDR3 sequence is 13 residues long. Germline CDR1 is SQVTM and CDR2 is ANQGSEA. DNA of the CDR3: TGCAGCGTTGTCAGGGCTGGGGCCAACGTCCTGACTTTC. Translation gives CSVVRAGANVLTF.

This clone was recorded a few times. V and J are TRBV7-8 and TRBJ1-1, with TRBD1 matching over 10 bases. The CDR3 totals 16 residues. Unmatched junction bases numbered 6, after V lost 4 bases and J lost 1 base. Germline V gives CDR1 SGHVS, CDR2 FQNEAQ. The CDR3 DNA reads TGTGCCAGCAGCTCGTGGACAGGGGGAAGGAACACTGAAGCTTTCTTT. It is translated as CASSSWTGGRNTEAFF.

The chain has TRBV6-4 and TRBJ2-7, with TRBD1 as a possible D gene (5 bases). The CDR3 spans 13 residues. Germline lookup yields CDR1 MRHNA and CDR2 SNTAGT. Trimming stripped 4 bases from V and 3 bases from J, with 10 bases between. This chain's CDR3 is CASSALTDYEQYF. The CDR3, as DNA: TGTGCCAGCAGTGCCCTGACAGACTACGAGCAGTACTTC.

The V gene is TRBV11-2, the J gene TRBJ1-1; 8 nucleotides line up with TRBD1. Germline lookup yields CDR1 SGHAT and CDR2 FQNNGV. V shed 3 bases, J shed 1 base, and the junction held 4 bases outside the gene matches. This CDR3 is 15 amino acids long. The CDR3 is CASSFGQGTNTEAFF. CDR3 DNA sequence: TGTGCCAGCAGCTTTGGACAGGGAACGAACACTGAAGCTTTCTTT.

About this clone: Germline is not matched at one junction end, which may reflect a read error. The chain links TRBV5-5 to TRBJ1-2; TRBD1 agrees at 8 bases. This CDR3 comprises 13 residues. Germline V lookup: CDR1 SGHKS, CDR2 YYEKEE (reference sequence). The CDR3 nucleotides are TGTGCCAGCAGCTCGGCGGCTGACAGGGGTTTGTCCTTC. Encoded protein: CASSSAADRGLSF.

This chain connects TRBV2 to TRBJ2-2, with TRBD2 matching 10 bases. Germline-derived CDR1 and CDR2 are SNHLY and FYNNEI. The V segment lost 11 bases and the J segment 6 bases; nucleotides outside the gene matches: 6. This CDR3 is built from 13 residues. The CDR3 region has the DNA TGTGCCTGGAGCGGGGGGGCTGCCGGGGAGCTGTTTTTT. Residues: CAWSGGAAGELFF.

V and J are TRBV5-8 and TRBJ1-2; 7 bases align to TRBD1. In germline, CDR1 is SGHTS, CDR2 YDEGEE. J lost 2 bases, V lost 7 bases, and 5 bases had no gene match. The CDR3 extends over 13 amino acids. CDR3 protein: CASQDRVNYGYTF. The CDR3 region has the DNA TGTGCCAGCCAAGACAGGGTCAACTATGGCTACACCTTC. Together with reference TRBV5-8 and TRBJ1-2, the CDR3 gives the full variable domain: EAGVTQSPTHLIKTRGQQATLRCSPISGHTSVYWYQQALGLGLQFLLWYDEGEERNRGNFPPRFSGRQFPNYSSELNVNALELEDSALYLCASQDRVNYGYTFGSGTRLTVV.